This is a list of T cell receptor beta chains from one sample in a study of monozygotic twins with inflammatory bowel disease. Reprocessing the 5' RACE reads, TCRdb reports a single entry for every CDR3 protein and omits DNA. In all, the sample yields around 380,000 distinct CDR3 sequences. The sample consisted of blood. The receptor source for this set is a human donor with ulcerative colitis or Crohn's disease, or a healthy co-twin of an affected twin (not recorded which). The CDR3 runs from the conserved cysteine through the conserved F or W.

>TRBJ1-5|TRBV7-9
CASSLERNQPQHF
>TRBJ2-1|TRBV20-1
CSARPTSGFYNEQFF
>TRBJ2-1|TRBV12-3/TRBV12-4
CASSLQSIYNEQFF
>TRBJ2-7|TRBV7-9
CASSSDLLYEQYF
>TRBJ1-3|TRBV7-9
CASSPGQGAVGNTIYF
>TRBJ1-1|TRBV4-3
CASSQVGRLNTEAFF
>TRBJ2-2|TRBV3-1
CASSQQGQGATGELFF
>TRBJ1-1|TRBV12-3/TRBV12-4
CASSFSSGSTEAFF
>TRBJ2-5|TRBV7-9
CASSDPTSGRETQYF
>TRBJ2-1|TRBV20-1
CSASGTNPYEQFF
>TRBJ1-6|TRBV10-3
CAISSDREFPPLHF
>TRBJ2-1|TRBV7-2
CASSFPRLAGGPGEQFF
>TRBJ1-2|TRBV5-1
CASRSTPYGYTF
>TRBJ2-3|TRBV10-3
CAIGVSALQYF
>TRBJ2-5|TRBV4-2
CASSQGTSGGEQTQYF
>TRBJ2-5|TRBV27
CASGDRGRKTQYF
>TRBJ1-1|TRBV19
CASSMYVNTEAFF